The T cell receptor (beta chain) described here comes from a study of blood T cell repertoires in COVID-19. In the study overall: Italy, Spain and the United States were the sources of the convalescent and acute COVID-19 samples. PBMCs, B-cell-depleted T cells, or T cells were the source of the cDNA or gDNA that made up the material.

Original processing notes: Amplifying reference gene primers gave estimates of nucleated cell counts. Sequencing was performed with immunoSEQ multiplex PCR; in TCRdb, only in-frame clones are kept and a portion is missing. That table is the source of V, J and clone size, and D and trimming were worked out from the DNA. This table holds 50,000 to 60,000 clones, about 87% found once. The CDR3 consists of 16 residues. V gave up 2 bases and J gave up 6 bases, with 15 bases separating them. From germline, CDR1 is SGHKS and CDR2 YYEKEE (reference sequence). This clonotype was obtained from a human donor with active COVID-19. The donor label of this sample is uncertain. The sample taken for sequencing was peripheral blood. V gene TRBV5-5 combines with J gene TRBJ1-6; D is unresolved. CDR3 coding DNA: TGTGCCAGCAGCTTTATCGTGGCACCCATTAATTCACCCCTCCACTTT. It encodes CASSFIVAPINSPLHF.